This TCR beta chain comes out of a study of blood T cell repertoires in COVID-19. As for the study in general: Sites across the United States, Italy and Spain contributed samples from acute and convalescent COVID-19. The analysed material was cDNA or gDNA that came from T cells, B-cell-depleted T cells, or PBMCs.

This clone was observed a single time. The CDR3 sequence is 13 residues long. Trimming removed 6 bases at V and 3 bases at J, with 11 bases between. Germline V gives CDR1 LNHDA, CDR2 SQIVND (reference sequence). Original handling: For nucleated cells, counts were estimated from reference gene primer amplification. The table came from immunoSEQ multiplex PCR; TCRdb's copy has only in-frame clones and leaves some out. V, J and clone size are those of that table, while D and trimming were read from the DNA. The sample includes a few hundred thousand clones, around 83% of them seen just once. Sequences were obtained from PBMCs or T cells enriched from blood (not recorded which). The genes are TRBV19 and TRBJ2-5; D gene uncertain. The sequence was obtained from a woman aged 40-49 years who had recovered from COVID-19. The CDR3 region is CASRATPKETQYF. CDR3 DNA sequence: TGTGCCAGTAGGGCGACACCCAAAGAGACCCAGTACTTC.